This T cell receptor (beta chain) originates from a study of T cell responses to AZD1222 COVID-19 vaccine (dated by TCRdb to the early 2020s). Some background on the complete study: AZD1222 recipients given second doses at about 4 weeks or at about 12 weeks were pooled, since spike-specific TCR depth and breadth were not found to differ between the two schedules. A total of 233 trial participants underwent TCR sequencing, of whom under 220 had received two doses of AZD1222 and 26 had received two doses of the MenACWY control vaccine. Trial participants were enrolled by age into subgroups of 18-55, 56-69 and 70-plus years, and around 150, 28 and 57 TCR-sequenced participants, respectively, were included in these subgroups. Study-wide findings and limitations: Most participants were white British and females outnumbered males, and the authors suggested that clonal diversity may have been underestimated. The 56-69-year group was small, and its depth increase did not reach significance, likely because of low power. Because no day 14 peak-response samples were available, the repertoires could be characterized only after the peak T cell response. After two AZD1222 doses, both the breadth and the depth of spike-specific TCRs were significantly higher than at day 0 and than in MenACWY recipients. The whole spike protein was spanned by vaccine-associated CD4 TCRs, and dominant responses were seen in regions 160-218 and 743-854. Conclusions about previously exposed vaccinees are limited because only a handful of AZD1222 recipients were SARS-CoV-2 seropositive at baseline. Nearly half of unique spike-specific TCRs reportedly recognized epitopes outside regions mutated in the B.1.351 and B.1.1.7 variants.

The CDR3 goes from the cysteine to the phenylalanine over 17 residues. The kept DNA is CDR3 alone, 51 bases in frame from the first base. CDR1 and CDR2 were assigned from the germline V gene (reference sequence) as LNHDA and SQIVND. V ends up 5 bases short and J 0 bases short, with an unmatched junction base count of 11. This sample's time point label indicates: baseline before first vaccination. The vaccinee samples were drawn from two UK trials, COV001 and COV002, one of which was a single-blind randomized controlled phase 2/3 trial testing AZD1222 (ChAdOx1 nCoV-19) in healthy adults. For TCRbeta chain sequencing, PBMC samples were collected from trial participants at day 0 and at day 28 after the second dose. The CDR3 regions of human TCRbeta chains were analyzed by immunosequencing. On the authors' methods: TCRs in the repertoires were matched against a reference library of SARS-CoV-2-specific TCRs that had been generated with the MIRA antigen-specificity platform. Breadth was defined as the fraction of unique TCRs that were SARS-CoV-2-associated, and depth was defined as the fraction of total T cells that were SARS-CoV-2-associated. Using the MIRA data, each spike-specific TCR was mapped to the spike region that the TCR reacts to and placed in a CD4 or CD8 class. Log10-transformed breadth and depth values were compared by one-way ANOVA with Sidak's multiple comparisons tests. Imported from immuneACCESS, the table was reduced by TCRdb to in-frame sequences with V and J called. These copies leave out some clones; in studies compared against another copy, an unresolved V gene accounts for under half, and the cause of the remainder is not known. V and J calls and clone size follow that table, whereas D and trimming were derived from the DNA. Here the sample has 72,000 or so clones; 87% occur a single time. Roughly 24% of the sample lies in the top ten.

With respect to this clone: The clone's antigen remains unknown. Nothing much larger sits one base from this clone, and base qualities are not available.

The chain is made from TRBV19 and TRBJ2-7, with 9 middle bases fitting TRBD1. Material: peripheral blood, obtained on day 0 of AZD1222 vaccination. This receptor was taken from an adult in good health. The CDR3: CASSSRAGTGNSYEQYF. The bases are TGTGCCAGTAGTTCCAGGGCAGGGACAGGGAACTCCTACGAGCAGTACTTC.